This T cell receptor beta chain is from a study of shared clonotypes between healthy human individuals. Broader study findings: Sequencing depth was predicted to influence how clonotypes are shared among donors. Between a handful of donors, naive CD4 clonotypes were shared at a level of about 5%. Although depth was large, rarefaction showed that sequencing of the sorted subsets was incomplete.

Here immunoSEQ multiplex PCR was the method, and the copy in TCRdb shows in-frame clones only, minus some. The sample has fewer than 1.6 million clones; roughly 98.5% are singletons. Notes on this clone: Its antigen is undetermined.

Germline CDR1 reads MDHEN; CDR2 reads SYDVKM. The V gene lost 5 bases and the J gene lost 0 bases, with 17 bases spanning the gap. CDR3 length: 17 residues. Healthy HIV-negative adults without recent acute infections or vaccinations served as donors. This TCR derives from a man younger than 40 in good health. Sequencing input: naive CD4+ T cells sorted from blood. This sample's subset: CD45RA+ positively selected. This chain uses TRBV28 with TRBJ1-3; D perhaps matches TRBD1 (5 bases). The chain's CDR3 is CASSPQDTALSGNTIYF. The CDR3 DNA reads as TGTGCCAGCAGTCCCCAGGACACCGCGCTCTCTGGAAACACCATATATTTT.